The clone carrying this T cell receptor beta chain was recorded many times. Its specificity is unknown. This specimen comes from a study of regulatory T cells in long-lasting Graves disease. General study points: Sampling was limited to peripheral blood rather than thyroid tissue. For persistent Graves' patients, TCR diversity was lower than for newly diagnosed ones.

In building TCR beta libraries, iRepertoire HTBI primers were used together with Arm-PCR of CDR3 regions. Using its own MiXCR run on the multiplex PCR reads, TCRdb lists one record per CDR3 protein. Here the sample spans about 470,000 distinct CDR3 sequences, about a fifth being singletons. Losses at the gene ends were 3 bases for V and 5 bases for J; bases not matched to a gene: 7. The V gene's germline CDR1 is MNHEY and CDR2 SMNVEV (reference sequence). This CDR3 has 15 amino acids. The time point denotes: persistent/refractory GD, antithyroid drugs over 5 years with positive TRAb. PBMC-extracted RNA yielded the TCR library.

This specimen consisted of peripheral blood mononuclear cells (PBMCs), obtained when the disease was refractory, from a patient treated with antithyroid drugs. This TCR derives from a female donor with Graves disease. The chain recombines TRBV27 with TRBJ2-7; 10 bases align to TRBD2. The CDR3 here is CASSLLASGSHEQYF. CDR3 DNA sequence: TGTGCCAGCAGTTTGTTGGCTAGCGGGAGCCACGAGCAGTACTTC.